One T cell receptor beta chain is described in this entry. Its antigen is as yet unknown. This entry is derived from a study of response to subunit inactivated influenza vaccine. Study results and caveats: Authors suggested that a seasonal influenza vaccination recruits few new T cells each time.

The junction had 7 bases not matched to a gene; V was cut back by 7 bases and J by 7 bases. The CDR3 extends over 13 amino acids. TCRdb ran MiXCR on the RT-PCR reads and lists one entry per CDR3 protein. This table holds just over 300,000 distinct CDR3 sequences, about a fifth found once. The starting material was PBMCs from blood, obtained around 22 months after vaccination. The origin of this receptor is a man aged 50-75 years who received an inactivated influenza vaccine. J is TRBJ1-2 and V is TRBV12-3 or TRBV12-4; 9 nucleotides agree with TRBD1. The CDR3 reads CASKKQGASGYTF. In DNA, the CDR3 is TGTGCCAGCAAGAAACAGGGGGCAAGTGGCTACACCTTC.